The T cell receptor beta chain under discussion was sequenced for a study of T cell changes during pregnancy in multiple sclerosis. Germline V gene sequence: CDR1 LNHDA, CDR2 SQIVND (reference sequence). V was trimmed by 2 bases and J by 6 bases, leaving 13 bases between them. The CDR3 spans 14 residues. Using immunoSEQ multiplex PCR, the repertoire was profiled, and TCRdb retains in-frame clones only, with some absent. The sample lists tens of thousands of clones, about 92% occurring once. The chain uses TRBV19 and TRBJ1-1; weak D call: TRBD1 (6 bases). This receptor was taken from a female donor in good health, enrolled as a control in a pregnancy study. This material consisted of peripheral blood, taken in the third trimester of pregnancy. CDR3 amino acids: CASSIRGGIAEAFF. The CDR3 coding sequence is TGTGCCAGTAGTATAAGGGGGGGGATCGCTGAAGCTTTCTTT.